The entry below gives a single T cell receptor (beta chain) sequence along with its context. This clonotype has ten or more counts. Its specific antigen is unknown. One base away there is no much larger clone; base qualities are not given. Libraries were prepared through RT-PCR. Sequencing instrument: Illumina HiSeq 2500. In TCRdb, the public reads were trimmed at Q25 with fastp and aligned with MiXCR, with productive beta chains retained. Each entry merges the rows of one CDR3 protein and shows their most common DNA and genes. Here the sample has about 520,000 distinct CDR3 sequences; under 8.5% occur a single time. About an eighth of the sample goes to the ten largest clones. V sheds 0 bases and J sheds 4 bases, leaving 13 bases between their ends. CDR1 and CDR2, per the germline V gene, are LGHNA and YNFKEQ. Reading from cysteine to phenylalanine, the CDR3 counts 15 amino acids. Only CDR3 DNA remains: 45 bases, in frame from the first base.

These data come from a study of response to subunit inactivated influenza vaccine listed by TCRdb under 2018. Background for the entire study: Deep quantitative profiling of the T cell receptor repertoire was used in the study to follow responses to a trivalent subunit inactivated influenza vaccine. General findings and caveats noted by the study authors: According to the authors, only a limited number of new T cells may be recruited by each seasonal influenza vaccination.

The TCR comes from a man aged 50 to 69 who received an inactivated influenza vaccine. Donor details come from another sample of the same person, matched by shared clones. Recombination joined TRBV4-2 with TRBJ2-7; TRBD2 is a weak D gene call, 6 bases matching. The sample consisted of PBMCs from blood, taken approximately 25 months after vaccination. The CDR3 protein sequence reads: CASSQDRVGGYEQYF. The DNA sequence is as follows: TGTGCCAGCAGCCAAGATCGGGTCGGGGGATACGAGCAGTACTTC.